The sequence of this TCR beta chain was determined in a study of ipilimumab plus nivolumab after autologous stem cell transplantation. Background on the study: Patients received a median of about five ipilimumab and roughly 8 nivolumab doses.

General study findings and limits: The authors say TCR, Treg and microbiome findings warrant further study.

Ipilimumab, 1 mg/kg, started 14 to 28 days after autologous transplant. Data came from immunoSEQ multiplex PCR; TCRdb stores just in-frame clones and leaves some out. The repertoire holds roughly 17,000 clones, around four fifths seen once, with less than 40% in the top ten. Germline lookup yields CDR1 LNHDA and CDR2 SQIVND (reference sequence). V shed 5 bases and J shed 12 bases, with 10 bases lying between them. The CDR3 loop spans 11 amino acids. This clone is medium-sized (0.01 to 0.1%) in the sample. What it binds is not known. The V and J genes are TRBV19 and TRBJ1-4; no clear D gene. The clonotype comes from a male donor with diffuse large B-cell lymphoma. This specimen was PBMCs, taken in a trial of ipilimumab plus nivolumab as post-transplant consolidation. CDR3 coding DNA: TGTGCCAGTAGTCCCTCCGGACAACTGTTTTTT. Protein: CASSPSGQLFF.